These 30 T cell receptor beta chains came from one sample sequenced in a study of radiotherapy plus CTLA-4 blockade in lung cancer. TCRdb's table, derived via immunoSEQ multiplex PCR, lists solely in-frame clones and lacks some. This sample yields about 97,000 clones, of which around 79% are seen a single time; around 2.8% belongs to the top ten. Sequencing used peripheral blood, obtained from a patient treated with radiotherapy plus ipilimumab. The receptors come from a human donor with non-small cell lung cancer who had a partial response to radiotherapy plus ipilimumab. Some clones in this sample may be carry-over from other donors' samples.

This clone was counted between two and nine times. V is TRBV19 and J is TRBJ1-1; TRBD1 matches 12 bases. Germline CDR1 and CDR2: LNHDA and SQIVND (reference sequence). This CDR3 contains 14 residues. The V segment lost 3 bases and the J segment 11 bases; nucleotides outside the gene matches: 7. This CDR3 is CASSIDGTGGVAFF. DNA of the CDR3: TGTGCCAGTAGTATCGATGGGACAGGGGGCGTTGCTTTCTTT.

The chain employs TRBV6-1 and TRBJ1-6; D might be TRBD1 (5 bases). The CDR3 spans 17 residues. With 4 bases removed from V and 0 bases from J, the gap between germline ends came to 13 bases. CDR1 is MNHNS, CDR2 SASEGT, per germline. CDR3 in DNA: TGTGCCAGCAGTGGGGGCAGCCTAAACTCCTATAATTCACCCCTCCACTTT. Amino acid sequence: CASSGGSLNSYNSPLHF.

V gene TRBV30 combines with J gene TRBJ2-2; D might be TRBD1 (6 bases). The CDR3 contains 18 residues. Germline-derived CDR1 and CDR2 are GTSNPN and SVGIG (reference sequence). V lost 4 bases to trimming and J lost 4 bases, with 25 bases between them. The CDR3 spells CAWTGDWGLKRITGELFF. In nucleotides, the CDR3 is TGTGCCTGGACCGGGGATTGGGGGCTGAAGCGGATCACCGGGGAGCTGTTTTTT.

The genes are TRBV29-1 and TRBJ2-5; TRBD2 matches 9 bases. Germline V lookup: CDR1 SQVTM, CDR2 ANQGSEA. V dropped 3 bases and J dropped 4; count of bases not matched to a gene: 3. This CDR3 spans 13 amino acids. This CDR3 reads CSVDLAGVETQYF. In DNA, the CDR3 is TGCAGCGTTGATTTAGCGGGAGTAGAGACCCAGTACTTC.

The chain joins TRBV6-5 to TRBJ2-2, with 10 bases fitting TRBD1. Germline V gene sequence: CDR1 MNHEY, CDR2 SVGAGI. V was clipped by 6 bases and J by 5 bases; unmatched bases: 3. The CDR3 contains 14 residues. CDR3 loop: CASRGQGLTGELFF. The DNA of the CDR3 is TGTGCCAGCAGGGGACAGGGGTTGACCGGGGAGCTGTTTTTT.

This clone counts as medium-sized. The CDR3 loop is CASSASGRIYEQYF. Written as DNA, the CDR3 is TGCGCCAGCAGTGCTAGCGGGAGAATCTACGAGCAGTACTTC. The chain is built from TRBV10-1 and TRBJ2-7; TRBD2 agrees at 10 bases. The CDR3 extends over 14 amino acids. CDR1 is WNHNN and CDR2 is SYGVQD in the germline V gene (reference sequence). Germline trimming cut 4 bases from V and 3 bases from J; bases unmatched to any gene: 3.

This clone was observed a few times. CDR3 protein: CATSREEGPGTQYF. As DNA, the CDR3 is TGTGCCACCAGCAGAGAGGAGGGGCCGGGGACCCAGTACTTC. V and J are TRBV15 and TRBJ2-5; D possibly corresponds to TRBD2 (6 bases). Germline assignment: CDR1 LNHNV and CDR2 YYDKDF (reference sequence). This CDR3 comprises 14 residues. The V end was cut by 0 bases, the J end by 7 bases, with 12 bases between. The full variable domain, with the rest looked up from reference TRBV15 and TRBJ2-5, is DAMVIQNPRYQVTQFGKPVTLSCSQTLNHNVMYWYQQKSSQAPKLLFHYYDKDFNNEADTPDNFQSRRPNTSFCFLDIRSPGLGDTAMYLCATSREEGPGTQYFGPGTRLLVL.

The CDR3: CSVEAPLLGSGGELFF. The CDR3 coding sequence is TGCAGCGTTGAGGCCCCCTTACTGGGTAGCGGCGGGGAGCTGTTTTTT. This rearrangement joins TRBV29-1 to TRBJ2-2; the D gene is possibly TRBD2 (6 bases). The CDR3 is 16 residues long. Trimming removed 3 bases from V and 7 bases from J, with 21 bases in between. The germline CDR1 and CDR2 sequences are SQVTM and ANQGSEA.

The chain has TRBV7-3 and TRBJ1-6, with TRBD1 as a possible D gene (6 bases). From germline, CDR1 is SGHTA and CDR2 FQGTGA. This CDR3 spans 14 amino acids. V lost 2 bases and J lost 5, with 7 bases in between. The CDR3 DNA follows: TGTGCCAGCAGCTTAGACAGGCATAATTCACCCCTCCACTTT. Encoded protein: CASSLDRHNSPLHF.

The J gene is TRBJ1-2, the V gene TRBV11-3; 7 bases align to TRBD1. This CDR3 has 15 amino acids. Germline V gene data show CDR1 as SGHNT and CDR2 as YENEEA. With 4 bases clipped from V and 4 bases from J, the junction kept 9 bases outside the gene matches. The CDR3: CASSYPDRASYGYTF. In DNA, the CDR3 is TGTGCCAGCAGCTACCCCGACAGGGCCTCCTATGGCTACACCTTC.

V is TRBV7-2 and J is TRBJ1-3, with D possibly matching TRBD1 (6 bases). This CDR3 contains 15 residues. Germline values: CDR1 SGHTA, CDR2 FQGNSA. V lost 5 bases to trimming and J lost 3 bases, with 14 bases between them. The CDR3 here is CASSTPQGFGNTIYF. The DNA for the CDR3 is TGTGCCAGCAGCACACCACAGGGTTTTGGAAACACCATATATTTT.

This clone came up once. The gene calls are TRBV6-5 and TRBJ2-7; perhaps TRBD1 as D (6 bases). With 5 bases removed from V and 12 bases from J, the gap between germline ends came to 26 bases. CDR1 is MNHEY, CDR2 SVGAGI, per germline. The CDR3 has 15 residues. CDR3 nucleotides: TGTGCCAGCAGTCCCAAAAAAACAGTCGGACAGCCCACGTACTTC. Translation: CASSPKKTVGQPTYF.

The gene calls are TRBV5-1 and TRBJ2-3; 12 positions match TRBD2. The CDR3 contains 15 residues. CDR1 is SGHRS, CDR2 YFSETQ, per germline. V was clipped by 7 bases and J by 5 bases; unmatched bases: 8. The CDR3 sequence: CASSLSTSGGDTQYF. The CDR3 DNA reads as TGCGCCAGCTCCCTCTCGACTAGCGGGGGAGATACGCAGTATTTT.

This rearrangement joins TRBV28 to TRBJ2-7; 13 bases are shared with TRBD2. V shed 5 bases and J 4 bases; nucleotides not matched to a gene: 2. The CDR3 consists of 14 residues. Looked up from germline, CDR1 is MDHEN and CDR2 is SYDVKM. CDR3 DNA: TGTGCCAGCAGTAGGACTAGCGGGGGTTACGAGCAGTACTTC. It codes for CASSRTSGGYEQYF. Complete variable domain (other parts from reference TRBV28 and TRBJ2-7): DVKVTQSSRYLVKRTGEKVFLECVQDMDHENMFWYRQDPGLGLRLIYFSYDVKMKEKGDIPEGYSVSREKKERFSLILESASTNQTSMYLCASSRTSGGYEQYFGPGTRLTVT.

This chain links TRBV7-2 with TRBJ2-1; 11 positions agree with TRBD2. The germline V gene has CDR1 SGHTA and CDR2 FQGNSA. The CDR3 contains 15 residues. J was trimmed by 6 bases and V by 1 base; bases with no gene match: 2. In DNA form, the CDR3 reads TGTGCCAGCAGCTTAGTTACTAGCGGGAGCAATGAGCAGTTCTTC. It translates to CASSLVTSGSNEQFF.

CDR3 region: CASSDSPGYGGYTF. The DNA for the CDR3 is TGTGCCAGCAGTGACTCCCCCGGATACGGGGGCTACACCTTC. The chain employs TRBV6-4 and TRBJ1-2, with D unclear. V was clipped by 0 bases and J by 8 bases, with 13 bases between them. The CDR3 has 14 amino acids. The germline V gene has CDR1 MRHNA and CDR2 SNTAGT.

The genes are TRBV10-1 and TRBJ2-1, with 11 bases fitting TRBD2. The V segment lost 2 bases and the J segment 6 bases; nucleotides outside the gene matches: 6. The germline CDR1 and CDR2 sequences are WNHNN and SYGVQD (reference sequence). The CDR3 is made up of 16 amino acids. CDR3 sequence (DNA): TGCGCCAGCAGTGAGAGCCTAGCGGGAGGAGGCAATGAGCAGTTCTTC. Its protein is CASSESLAGGGNEQFF.

The gene calls are TRBV7-9 and TRBJ2-2, with 7 bases lining up with TRBD1. Unmatched junction bases numbered 11, after V lost 5 bases and J lost 2 bases. Germline V gives CDR1 SEHNR, CDR2 FQNEAQ (reference sequence). This CDR3 has 17 residues. The CDR3 region is CASSPPQWTGNTGELFF. CDR3 coding DNA: TGTGCCAGCAGCCCACCCCAATGGACAGGCAACACCGGGGAGCTGTTTTTT.

The chain carries TRBV2 and TRBJ2-1, with D possibly matching TRBD1 (6 bases). V lost 7 bases to trimming and J lost 2 bases, with 15 bases between them. The CDR3 has 15 amino acids. Looked up from germline, CDR1 is SNHLY and CDR2 is FYNNEI. CDR3 amino acids: CASKTRTAAYNEQFF. The CDR3, as DNA: TGTGCCAGCAAAACAAGGACAGCGGCCTACAATGAGCAGTTCTTC.

V is TRBV18 and J is TRBJ2-2; D uncertain. This CDR3 spans 13 amino acids. CDR1 and CDR2 from the germline V gene are KGHSH and LQKENI. The V end lost 2 bases, the J end lost 6 bases, and 7 bases lay between the germline ends. The CDR3 region is CASSPRLAGELFF. For the CDR3, the DNA is TGTGCCAGCTCACCAAGGCTAGCCGGGGAGCTGTTTTTT.

The chain has TRBV29-1 and TRBJ2-7, with 7 bases identical to TRBD1. Germline values: CDR1 SQVTM, CDR2 ANQGSEA. Trimming cost V 6 bases and J 4 bases; bases outside gene matches: 12. CDR3 length: 14 residues. The CDR3 spells CSVSRRDRLYEQYF. The CDR3 DNA is TGCAGCGTCAGCCGCCGGGACAGACTGTACGAGCAGTACTTC.

The chain links TRBV2 to TRBJ2-3; D gene unclear. Germline V lookup: CDR1 SNHLY, CDR2 FYNNEI. The V end was cut by 2 bases, the J end by 4 bases, with 7 bases between. The CDR3 is 13 residues long. CDR3 DNA sequence: TGTGCCAGCAGTGAACTACGAGCAGATACGCAGTATTTT. It encodes CASSELRADTQYF.

The chain is built from TRBV7-2 and TRBJ2-2, with a possible D match to TRBD2 (5 bases). Germline V lookup: CDR1 SGHTA, CDR2 FQGNSA. The length of the CDR3 is 14 residues. Deletions cut 3 bases from V and 1 base from J, with 6 bases between. This CDR3 reads CASSFGRNTGELFF. DNA of the CDR3: TGTGCCAGCAGCTTTGGGAGGAACACCGGGGAGCTGTTTTTT.

The chain carries TRBV11-2 and TRBJ2-3; D unclear. Deletions cut 7 bases from V and 0 bases from J, with 11 bases between. CDR3 length: 14 amino acids. Germline CDR1 is SGHAT and CDR2 is FQNNGV. For the CDR3, the DNA is TGTGCCAGCAAGCAGGCAGATAGCACAGATACGCAGTATTTT. Translated, it gives CASKQADSTDTQYF.

The V and J genes are TRBV28 and TRBJ2-3; the D gene is possibly TRBD1 (5 bases). This CDR3 has 12 amino acids. Germline V gene data show CDR1 as MDHEN and CDR2 as SYDVKM. V lost 6 bases and J lost 6, with 10 bases in between. The CDR3 DNA follows: TGTGCCAGCAGGGGGCCGAGGGATACGCAGTATTTT. Its translation: CASRGPRDTQYF.

The chain combines TRBV30 with TRBJ1-2; 7 bases match TRBD1. The CDR3 loop spans 14 amino acids. The V and J ends lost 0 bases and 2 bases, in that order; junction bases with no gene match: 3. CDR1 GTSNPN and CDR2 SVGIG come from the germline V gene (reference sequence). CDR3 coding DNA: TGTGCCTGGAGTGTAATGGGACAGAACTATGGCTACACCTTC. Translation gives CAWSVMGQNYGYTF.

This chain connects TRBV10-1 to TRBJ2-5, with TRBD2 matching over 8 bases. The ends lost 8 bases at V and 5 bases at J; junction bases unmatched: 7. The CDR3 spans 13 residues. The V gene's germline CDR1 is WNHNN and CDR2 SYGVQD (reference sequence). The CDR3 sequence: CASSRGGEETQYF. The CDR3 nucleotides are TGCGCCAGCTCCCGGGGGGGAGAGGAGACCCAGTACTTC.

The genes are TRBV11-2 and TRBJ1-1; 11 bases line up with TRBD1. In germline, CDR1 is SGHAT, CDR2 FQNNGV. Trimming took 5 bases from V and 10 from J; bases not matched to a gene: 6. The CDR3 spans 13 residues. In DNA, the CDR3 is TGTGCCAGCAGCCAGGACAGGGGGCGTCTAGCTTTCTTT. Translated, it gives CASSQDRGRLAFF.

The CDR3 sequence is CASSLVRGRGTEAFF. The CDR3 DNA follows: TGTGCCAGCAGCTTAGTCAGGGGGCGCGGGACTGAAGCTTTCTTT. J is TRBJ1-1 and V is TRBV11-2; 8 bases match TRBD1. CDR3 length: 15 amino acids. Germline assignment: CDR1 SGHAT and CDR2 FQNNGV. Germline trimming cut 1 base from V and 5 bases from J; bases unmatched to any gene: 6.

As regards this clone: At one end, the junction sequence differs from germline, possibly due to a read error. This chain connects TRBV27 to TRBJ1-2; 9 bases are a match to TRBD1. The CDR3 runs 15 residues. Germline CDR1 is MNHEY and CDR2 is SMNVEV (reference sequence). The CDR3 loop reads CVSSSQGAGNYGYTF. The CDR3, as DNA: TGTGTCAGCAGTTCACAGGGGGCCGGGAACTATGGCTACACCTTC.